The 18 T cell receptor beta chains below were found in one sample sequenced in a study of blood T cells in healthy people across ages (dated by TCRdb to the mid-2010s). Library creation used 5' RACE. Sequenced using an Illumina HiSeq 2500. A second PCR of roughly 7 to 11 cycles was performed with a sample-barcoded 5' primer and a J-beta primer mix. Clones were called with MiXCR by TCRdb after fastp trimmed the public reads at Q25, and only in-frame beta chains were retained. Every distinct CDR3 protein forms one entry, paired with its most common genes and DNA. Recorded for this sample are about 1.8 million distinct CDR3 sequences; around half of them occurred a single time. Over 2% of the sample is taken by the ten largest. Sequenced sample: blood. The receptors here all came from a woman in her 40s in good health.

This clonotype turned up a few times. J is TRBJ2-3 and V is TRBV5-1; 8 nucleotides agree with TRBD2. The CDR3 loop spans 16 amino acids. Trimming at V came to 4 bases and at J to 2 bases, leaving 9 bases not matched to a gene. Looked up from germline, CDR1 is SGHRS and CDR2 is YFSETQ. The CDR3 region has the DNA TGCGCCAGCAGCGGGTCGGGGGGGCACCTCACAGATACGCAGTATTTT. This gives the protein CASSGSGGHLTDTQYF.

The CDR3 here is CASSRTPGTHQETQYF. The CDR3 nucleotides are TGTGCCAGCAGCCGAACCCCAGGCACCCACCAAGAGACCCAGTACTTC. V gene TRBV7-8 combines with J gene TRBJ2-5; D gene unclear. The germline V gene has CDR1 SGHVS and CDR2 FQNEAQ. This CDR3 is 16 amino acids long. V was trimmed by 5 bases and J by 0 bases, leaving 16 bases between them. The whole variable domain, remainder taken from reference TRBV7-8 and TRBJ2-5, is GAGVSQSPRYKVAKRGQDVALRCDPISGHVSLFWYQQALGQGPEFLTYFQNEAQLDKSGLPSDRFFAERPEGSVSTLKIQRTQQEDSAVYLCASSRTPGTHQETQYFGPGTRLLVL.

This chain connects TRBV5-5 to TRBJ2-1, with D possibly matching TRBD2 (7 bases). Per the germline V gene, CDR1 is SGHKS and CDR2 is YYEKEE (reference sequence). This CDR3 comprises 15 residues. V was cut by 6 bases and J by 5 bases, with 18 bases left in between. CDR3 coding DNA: TGTGCCAGCACCCGAGGGGGGGGAAAGGACAATGAGCAGTTCTTC. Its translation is CASTRGGGKDNEQFF. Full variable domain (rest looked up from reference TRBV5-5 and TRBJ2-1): DAGVTQSPTHLIKTRGQQVTLRCSPISGHKSVSWYQQVLGQGPQFIFQYYEKEERGRGNFPDRFSARQFPNYSSELNVNALLLGDSALYLCASTRGGGKDNEQFFGPGTRLTVL.

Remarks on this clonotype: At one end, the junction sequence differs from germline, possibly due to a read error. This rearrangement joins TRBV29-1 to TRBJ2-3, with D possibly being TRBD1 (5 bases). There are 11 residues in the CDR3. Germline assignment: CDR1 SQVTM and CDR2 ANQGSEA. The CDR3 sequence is CSVDKTVTQYF. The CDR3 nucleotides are TGCAGCGTTGATAAGACAGTTACGCAGTATTTT.

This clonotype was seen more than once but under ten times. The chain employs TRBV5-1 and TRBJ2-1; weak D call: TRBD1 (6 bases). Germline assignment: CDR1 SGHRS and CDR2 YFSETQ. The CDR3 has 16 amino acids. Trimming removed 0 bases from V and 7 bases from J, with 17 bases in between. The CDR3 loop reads CASSLAKDRLINEQFF. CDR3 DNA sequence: TGCGCCAGCAGCTTGGCCAAGGACAGATTGATTAATGAGCAGTTCTTC.

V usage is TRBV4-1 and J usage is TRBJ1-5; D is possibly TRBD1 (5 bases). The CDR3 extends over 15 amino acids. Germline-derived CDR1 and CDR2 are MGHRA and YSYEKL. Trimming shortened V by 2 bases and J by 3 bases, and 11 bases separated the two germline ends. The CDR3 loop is CASSQLAGTNQPQHF. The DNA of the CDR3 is TGCGCCAGCAGCCAACTTGCCGGGACCAATCAGCCCCAGCATTTT.

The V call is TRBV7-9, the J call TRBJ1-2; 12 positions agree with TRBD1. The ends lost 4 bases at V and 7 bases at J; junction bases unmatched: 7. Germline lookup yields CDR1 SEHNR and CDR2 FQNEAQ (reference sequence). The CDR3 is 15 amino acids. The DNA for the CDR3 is TGTGCCAGCAGCTCACCCGGGACAGGGGGCAGTGGCTACACCTTC. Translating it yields CASSSPGTGGSGYTF.

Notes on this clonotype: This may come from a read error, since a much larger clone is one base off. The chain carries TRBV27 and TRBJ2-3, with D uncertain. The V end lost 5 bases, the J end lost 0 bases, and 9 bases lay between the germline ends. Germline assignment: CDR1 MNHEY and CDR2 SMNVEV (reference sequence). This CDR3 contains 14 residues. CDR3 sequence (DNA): TGTGCCAGCAGTGTAGTCCGGAGCACAGATACGCAGTATTTT. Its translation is CASSVVRSTDTQYF.

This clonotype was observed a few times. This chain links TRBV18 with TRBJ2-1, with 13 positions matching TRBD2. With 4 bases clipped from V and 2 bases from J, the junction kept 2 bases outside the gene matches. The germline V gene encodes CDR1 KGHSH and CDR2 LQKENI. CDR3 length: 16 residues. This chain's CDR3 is CASSRGLAGAYNEQFF. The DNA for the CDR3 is TGTGCCAGCTCACGAGGACTAGCGGGGGCCTACAATGAGCAGTTCTTC.

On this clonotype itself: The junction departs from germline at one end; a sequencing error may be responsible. This CDR3 reads CVSNRGLETQYF. CDR3 coding DNA: TGTGTCAGCAATCGGGGGTTAGAGACCCAGTACTTC. The rearrangement links TRBV7-8 to TRBJ2-5, with a possible D match to TRBD2 (6 bases). Germline CDR1 and CDR2: SGHVS and FQNEAQ. This CDR3 is built from 12 residues. The full variable domain, rest sourced from reference TRBV7-8 and TRBJ2-5, is GAGVSQSPRYKVAKRGQDVALRCDPISGHVSLFWYQQALGQGPEFLTYFQNEAQLDKSGLPSDRFFAERPEGSVSTLKIQRTQQEDSAVYLCVSNRGLETQYFGPGTRLLVL.

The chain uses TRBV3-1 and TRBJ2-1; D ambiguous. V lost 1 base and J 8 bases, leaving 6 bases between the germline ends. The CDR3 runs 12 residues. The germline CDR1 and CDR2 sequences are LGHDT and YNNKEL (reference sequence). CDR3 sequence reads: CASSQVWDEQFF. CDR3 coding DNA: TGTGCCAGCAGCCAAGTTTGGGATGAGCAGTTCTTC.

This chain's CDR3 is CASSLGDRDNEQFF. The CDR3, as DNA: TGCGCCAGCAGCTTGGGGGACAGGGACAATGAGCAGTTCTTC. This chain connects TRBV5-1 to TRBJ2-1, with TRBD1 identical over 9 bases. From germline, CDR1 is SGHRS and CDR2 YFSETQ. The CDR3 covers 14 residues. V lost 0 bases, J lost 5 bases, and 0 bases stayed unmatched.

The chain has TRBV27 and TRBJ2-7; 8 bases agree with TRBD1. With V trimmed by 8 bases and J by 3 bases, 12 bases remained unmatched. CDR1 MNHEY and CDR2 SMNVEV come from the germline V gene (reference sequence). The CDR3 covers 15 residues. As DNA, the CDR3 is TGTGCCAGCGGACGTATCAAACAGGGGGGCTACGAGCAGTACTTC. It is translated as CASGRIKQGGYEQYF.

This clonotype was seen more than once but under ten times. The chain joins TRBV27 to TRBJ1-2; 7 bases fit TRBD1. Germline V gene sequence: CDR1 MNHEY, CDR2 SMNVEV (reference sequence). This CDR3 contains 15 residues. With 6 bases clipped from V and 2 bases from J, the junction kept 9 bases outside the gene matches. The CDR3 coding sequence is TGTGCCAGCAGCCAAGGGACAGCTGTAAACTATGGCTACACCTTC. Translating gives CASSQGTAVNYGYTF.

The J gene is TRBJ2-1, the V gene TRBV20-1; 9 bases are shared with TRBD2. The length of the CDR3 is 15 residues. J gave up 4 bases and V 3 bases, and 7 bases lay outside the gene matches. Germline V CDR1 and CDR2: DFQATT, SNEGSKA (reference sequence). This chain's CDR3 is CSASPSGGTYNEQFF. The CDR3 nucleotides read TGCAGTGCTAGTCCGAGCGGGGGGACTTACAATGAGCAGTTCTTC.

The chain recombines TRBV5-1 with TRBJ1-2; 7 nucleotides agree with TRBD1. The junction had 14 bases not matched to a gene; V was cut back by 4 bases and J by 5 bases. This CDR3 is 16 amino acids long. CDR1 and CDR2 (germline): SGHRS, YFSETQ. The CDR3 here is CASSAPDRQGAYGYTF. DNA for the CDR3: TGCGCCAGCAGCGCCCCCGATCGACAGGGAGCGTATGGCTACACCTTC. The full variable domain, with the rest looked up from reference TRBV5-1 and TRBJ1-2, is KAGVTQTPRYLIKTRGQQVTLSCSPISGHRSVSWYQQTPGQGLQFLFEYFSETQRNKGNFPGRFSGRQFSNSRSEMNVSTLELGDSALYLCASSAPDRQGAYGYTFGSGTRLTVV.

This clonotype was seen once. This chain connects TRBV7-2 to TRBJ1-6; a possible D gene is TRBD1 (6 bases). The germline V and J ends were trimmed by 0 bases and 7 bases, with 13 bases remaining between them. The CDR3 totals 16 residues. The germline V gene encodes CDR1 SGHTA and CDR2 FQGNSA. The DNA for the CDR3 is TGTGCCAGCAGCTTAGCCTCAGGGGCGCAGAATTCACCCCTCCACTTT. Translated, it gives CASSLASGAQNSPLHF.

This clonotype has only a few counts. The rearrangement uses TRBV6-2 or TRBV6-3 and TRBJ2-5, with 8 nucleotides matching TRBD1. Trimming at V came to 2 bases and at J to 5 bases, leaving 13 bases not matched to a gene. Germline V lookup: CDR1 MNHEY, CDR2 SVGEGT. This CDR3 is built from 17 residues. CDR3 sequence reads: CASSYDPRGRWSETQYF. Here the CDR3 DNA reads TGTGCCAGCAGTTACGACCCCAGGGGGCGATGGTCGGAGACCCAGTACTTC.